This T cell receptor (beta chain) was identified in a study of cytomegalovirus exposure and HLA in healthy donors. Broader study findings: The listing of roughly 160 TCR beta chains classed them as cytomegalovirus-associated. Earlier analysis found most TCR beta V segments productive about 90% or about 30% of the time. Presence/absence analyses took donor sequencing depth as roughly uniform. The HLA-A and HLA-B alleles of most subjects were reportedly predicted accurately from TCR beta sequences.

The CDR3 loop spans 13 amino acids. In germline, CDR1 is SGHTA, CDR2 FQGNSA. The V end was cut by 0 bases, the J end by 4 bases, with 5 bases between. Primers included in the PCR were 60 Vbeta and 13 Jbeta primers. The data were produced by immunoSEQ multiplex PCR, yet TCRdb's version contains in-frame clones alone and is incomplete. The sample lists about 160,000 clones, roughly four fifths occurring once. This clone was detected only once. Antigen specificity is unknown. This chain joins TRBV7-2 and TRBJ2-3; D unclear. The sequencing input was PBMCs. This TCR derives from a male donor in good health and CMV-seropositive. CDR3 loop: CASSLAAADTQYF. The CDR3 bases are TGTGCCAGCAGCTTAGCAGCTGCAGATACGCAGTATTTT.